Below, one T cell receptor beta chain is given with its context. No cognate antigen has been identified for it. No base quality values were provided; no much bigger clone lies one nucleotide off. This sample is drawn from a study of T cell repertoires in aging, cancer and after chemotherapy (dated by TCRdb to between 2017 and 2020). About the investigation overall: Donors were distributed across six age groups ranging from 30 or younger to 70 or older, with at least three individuals included per group. Control TCR repertoires from healthy donors were recorded over several months to years, and clear clonal overlap was observed across re-sampling. The complete dataset included some 10 million TCR reads. To examine immunoaging and T cell reconstitution after chemotherapy, the study profiled TCR beta repertoires in peripheral blood from healthy donors and cancer patients. Alongside fewer than 100 healthy donors serving as a reference group, the cohort included some 220 cancer patients, of whom about 93 had hematological cancers and around 120 had solid cancers.

Including cysteine and phenylalanine, the CDR3 has 15 amino acids. The CDR3 DNA has 45 bases and is translated from base 1. Reading the germline V gene gives CDR1 MNHEY and CDR2 SVGEGT. The trim is 4 bases for V and 4 bases for J, with a gap of 16 bases between the germline ends. TCR beta rearrangements were amplified from genomic DNA extracted from peripheral blood rather than from sorted cells or RNA. Using a mixed TRB-A/B primer pool, multiplex touch-down PCR amplified rearranged TRB sequences covering the V, D and J segments. Illumina adapters and sample indices were added to the amplicons in two consecutive PCR reactions performed with Phusion HS II polymerase. Amplicons were gel-purified using the NucleoSpin Gel and PCR Clean-up kit and were subsequently checked with Qubit and an Agilent 2100 Bioanalyzer. The libraries were sequenced on an Illumina MiSeq with 600-cycle, single-indexed, paired-end runs. As for the authors' bioinformatics: MiXCR versions 2.12 and 3.0.5 were used to process TRB sequences. Each unique CDR3 nucleotide sequence was treated as one clone, and only productive sequences with two or more reads were kept. Repertoire metrics included Shannon diversity, evenness, clonality (one minus evenness), and alpha-parameterized diversity profiles from alpha 0 to 5. The IGoR algorithm was used to calculate generation probabilities for clones in the paired samples taken before and after chemotherapy. TCRdb's own reprocessing of the public reads used fastp at Q25 and MiXCR and kept productive beta chains. Rows merge per CDR3 protein into single entries with the most common DNA and genes. These V and J calls rely on TCRdb rather than the paper's analysis. In all, the sample holds about 7,000 distinct CDR3 sequences, and 40% to 45% of those were seen once. Together, the top ten hold under 15% of the sample.

The paper's findings and limits, for the study overall: In healthy donors, the decline in TCR diversity with age was mainly due to loss of richness, whereas in cancer patients loss of evenness also played a role. Median generation probability increased over the chemotherapy interval in both cancer cohorts, suggesting repertoire reconstitution through rebound thymic output. According to the authors, the repertoire data do not permit conclusions about immunological memory after chemotherapy. Untreated patients with hematological or solid cancers showed significantly lower blood TCR diversity and higher clonality than age-matched healthy donors.

This TCR was sampled from a human donor in good health. Sequences were obtained from blood. The rearranged chain carries TRBV6-2 or TRBV6-3 and TRBJ1-1, with TRBD1 tentatively as D gene (5 bases match). The encoded CDR3 is CASSLQAFEGTEAFF. The DNA sequence is TGTGCCAGCAGTTTACAGGCCTTTGAGGGCACTGAAGCTTTCTTT.